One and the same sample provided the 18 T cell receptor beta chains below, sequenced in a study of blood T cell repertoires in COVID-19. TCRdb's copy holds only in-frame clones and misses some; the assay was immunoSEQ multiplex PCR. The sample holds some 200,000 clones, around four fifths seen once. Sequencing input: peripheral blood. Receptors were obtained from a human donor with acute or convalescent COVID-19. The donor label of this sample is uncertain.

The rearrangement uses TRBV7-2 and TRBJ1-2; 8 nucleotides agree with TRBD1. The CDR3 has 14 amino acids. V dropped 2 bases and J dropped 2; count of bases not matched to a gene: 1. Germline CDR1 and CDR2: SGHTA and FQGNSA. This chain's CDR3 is CASSLSGGNYGYTF. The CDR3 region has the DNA TGTGCCAGCAGCTTATCAGGGGGCAACTATGGCTACACCTTC.

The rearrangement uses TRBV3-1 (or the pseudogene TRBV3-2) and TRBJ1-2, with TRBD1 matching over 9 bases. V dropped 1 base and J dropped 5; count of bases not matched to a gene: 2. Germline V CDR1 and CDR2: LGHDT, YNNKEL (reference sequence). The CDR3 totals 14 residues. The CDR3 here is CASSQATGGYGYTF. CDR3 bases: TGTGCCAGCAGCCAAGCGACAGGGGGGTATGGCTACACCTTC.

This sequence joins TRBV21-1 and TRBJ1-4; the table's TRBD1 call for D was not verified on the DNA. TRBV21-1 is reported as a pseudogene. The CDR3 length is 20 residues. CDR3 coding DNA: TGTGCCAGCAGCAAAGGAGGGCCAGGGGGGTTTGTGGCAACTAATGAAAAACTGTTTTTT. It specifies CASSKGGPGGFVATNEKLFF.

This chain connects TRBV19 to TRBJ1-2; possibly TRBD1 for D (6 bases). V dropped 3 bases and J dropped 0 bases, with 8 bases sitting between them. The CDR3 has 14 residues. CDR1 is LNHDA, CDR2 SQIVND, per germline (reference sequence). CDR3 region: CASSMGHTNYGYTF. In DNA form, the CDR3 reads TGTGCCAGTAGTATGGGACACACTAACTATGGCTACACCTTC.

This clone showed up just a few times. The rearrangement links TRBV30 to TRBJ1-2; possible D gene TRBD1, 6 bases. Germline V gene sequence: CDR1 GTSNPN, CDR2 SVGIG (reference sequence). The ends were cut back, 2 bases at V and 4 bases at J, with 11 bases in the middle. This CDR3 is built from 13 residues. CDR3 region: CAWSLQGFYGYTF. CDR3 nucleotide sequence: TGTGCCTGGAGTCTACAGGGTTTCTATGGCTACACCTTC.

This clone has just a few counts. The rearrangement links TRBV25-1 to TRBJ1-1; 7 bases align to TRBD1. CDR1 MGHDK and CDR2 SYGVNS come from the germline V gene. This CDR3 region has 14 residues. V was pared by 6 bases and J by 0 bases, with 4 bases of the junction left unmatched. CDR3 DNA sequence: TGTGCCAGCAGCCGGGGACAGATGAACACTGAAGCTTTCTTT. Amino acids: CASSRGQMNTEAFF.

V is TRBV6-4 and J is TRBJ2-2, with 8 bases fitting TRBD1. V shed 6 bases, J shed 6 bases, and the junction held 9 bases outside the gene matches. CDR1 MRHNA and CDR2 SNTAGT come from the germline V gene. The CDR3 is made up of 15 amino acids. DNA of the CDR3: TGTGCCAGCAGAGGACAGGGTGCACAAGCCGGGGAGCTGTTTTTT. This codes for CASRGQGAQAGELFF.

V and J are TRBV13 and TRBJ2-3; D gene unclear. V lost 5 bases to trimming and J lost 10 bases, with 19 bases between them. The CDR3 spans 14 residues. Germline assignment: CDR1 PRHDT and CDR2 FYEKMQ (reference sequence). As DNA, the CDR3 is TGTGCCAGCAGCCCCCTTCCGCAGGCAACGGCGCAGTATTTT. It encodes CASSPLPQATAQYF.

Here the CDR3 reads CASSTLPVRYGVSNQPQHF. The CDR3 coding sequence is TGTGCCAGTAGTACCTTACCCGTAAGGTACGGGGTTTCTAATCAGCCCCAGCATTTT. The chain combines TRBV19 with TRBJ1-5; no definite D call. The CDR3 consists of 19 residues. V lost 4 bases and J 4 bases, leaving 26 bases between the germline ends. Germline values: CDR1 LNHDA, CDR2 SQIVND (reference sequence). The full variable domain, with the rest looked up from reference TRBV19 and TRBJ1-5, is DGGITQSPKYLFRKEGQNVTLSCEQNLNHDAMYWYRQDPGQGLRLIYYSQIVNDFQKGDIAEGYSVSREKKESFPLTVTSAQKNPTAFYLCASSTLPVRYGVSNQPQHFGDGTRLSIL.

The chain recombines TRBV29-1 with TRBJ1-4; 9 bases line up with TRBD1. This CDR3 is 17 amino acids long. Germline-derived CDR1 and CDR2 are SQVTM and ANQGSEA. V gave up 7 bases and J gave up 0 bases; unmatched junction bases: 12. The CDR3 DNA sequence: TGCAGCGCCCGGGCCGGGACAGGGAGTTCAACTAATGAAAAACTGTTTTTT. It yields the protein CSARAGTGSSTNEKLFF.

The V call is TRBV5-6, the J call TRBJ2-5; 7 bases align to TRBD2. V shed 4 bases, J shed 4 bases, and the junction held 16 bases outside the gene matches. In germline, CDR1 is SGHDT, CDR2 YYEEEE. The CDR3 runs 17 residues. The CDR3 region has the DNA TGTGCCAGCAGCCCTAGGGAGGGCAGGGCAGGGCGAGAGACCCAGTACTTC. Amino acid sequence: CASSPREGRAGRETQYF.

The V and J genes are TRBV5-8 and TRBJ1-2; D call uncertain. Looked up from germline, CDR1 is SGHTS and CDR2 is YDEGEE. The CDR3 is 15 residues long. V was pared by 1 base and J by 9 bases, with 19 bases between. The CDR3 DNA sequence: TGTGCCAGCAGCTTGCCGAAGGTTTCGACGGAGAGCTACACCTTC. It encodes CASSLPKVSTESYTF.

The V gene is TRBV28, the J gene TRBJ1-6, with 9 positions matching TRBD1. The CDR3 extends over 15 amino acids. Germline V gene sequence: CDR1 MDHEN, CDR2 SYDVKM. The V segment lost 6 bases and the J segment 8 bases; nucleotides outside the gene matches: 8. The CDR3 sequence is CASSRSGTGHSPLHF. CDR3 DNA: TGTGCCAGCAGCAGGTCCGGGACAGGGCATTCACCCCTCCACTTT.

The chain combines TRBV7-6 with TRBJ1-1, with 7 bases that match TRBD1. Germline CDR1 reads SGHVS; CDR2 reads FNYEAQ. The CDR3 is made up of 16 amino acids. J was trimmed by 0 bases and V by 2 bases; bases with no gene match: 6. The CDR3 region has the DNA TGTGCCAGCAGCTTATCAGGGGGGAGGATGAACACTGAAGCTTTCTTT. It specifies CASSLSGGRMNTEAFF.

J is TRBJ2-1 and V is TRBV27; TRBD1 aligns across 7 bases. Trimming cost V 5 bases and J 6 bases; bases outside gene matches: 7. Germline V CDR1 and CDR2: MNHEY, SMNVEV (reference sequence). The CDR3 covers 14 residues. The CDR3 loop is CASSTTGVLNEQFF. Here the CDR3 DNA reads TGTGCCAGCAGTACCACAGGGGTCCTCAATGAGCAGTTCTTC.

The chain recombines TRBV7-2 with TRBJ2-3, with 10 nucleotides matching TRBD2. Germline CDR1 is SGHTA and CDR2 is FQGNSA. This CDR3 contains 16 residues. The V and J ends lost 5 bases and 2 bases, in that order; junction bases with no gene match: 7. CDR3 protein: CASSQGLAPITDTQYF. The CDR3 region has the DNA TGTGCCAGCAGCCAGGGACTAGCGCCGATCACAGATACGCAGTATTTT. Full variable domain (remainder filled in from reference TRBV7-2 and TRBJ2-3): GAGVSQSPSNKVTEKGKDVELRCDPISGHTALYWYRQSLGQGLEFLIYFQGNSAPDKSGLPSDRFSAERTGGSVSTLTIQRTQQEDSAVYLCASSQGLAPITDTQYFGPGTRLTVL.

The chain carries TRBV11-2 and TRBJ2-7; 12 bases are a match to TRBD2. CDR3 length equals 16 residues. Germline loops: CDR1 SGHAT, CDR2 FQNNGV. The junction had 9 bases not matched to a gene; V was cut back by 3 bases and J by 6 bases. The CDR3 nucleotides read TGTGCCAGCAGCTTTTCCGCTAGCGGGAGGGTGGGCGAGCAGTACTTC. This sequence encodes CASSFSASGRVGEQYF.

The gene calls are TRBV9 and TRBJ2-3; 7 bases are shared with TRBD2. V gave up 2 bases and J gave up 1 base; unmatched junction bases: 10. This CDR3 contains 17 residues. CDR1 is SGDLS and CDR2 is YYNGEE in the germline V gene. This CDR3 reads CASSVGGGTSGTDTQYF. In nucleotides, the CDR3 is TGTGCCAGCAGCGTTGGAGGAGGTACTAGCGGCACAGATACGCAGTATTTT.